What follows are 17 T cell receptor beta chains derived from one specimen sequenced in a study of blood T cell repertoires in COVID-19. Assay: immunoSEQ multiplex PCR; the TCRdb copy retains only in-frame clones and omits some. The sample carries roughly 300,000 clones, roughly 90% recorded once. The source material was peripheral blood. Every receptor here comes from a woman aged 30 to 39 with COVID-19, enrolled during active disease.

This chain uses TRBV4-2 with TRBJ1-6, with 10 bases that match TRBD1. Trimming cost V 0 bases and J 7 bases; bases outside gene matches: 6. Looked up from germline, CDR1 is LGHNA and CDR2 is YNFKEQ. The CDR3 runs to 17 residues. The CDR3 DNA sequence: TGTGCCAGCAGCCAAGATATATGGGACAGGGGAAATTCACCCCTCCACTTT. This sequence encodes CASSQDIWDRGNSPLHF.

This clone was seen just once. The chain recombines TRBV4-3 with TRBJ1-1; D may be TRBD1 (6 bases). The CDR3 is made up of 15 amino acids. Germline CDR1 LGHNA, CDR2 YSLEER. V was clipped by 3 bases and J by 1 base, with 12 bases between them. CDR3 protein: CASSQGGAANTEAFF. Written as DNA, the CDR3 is TGCGCCAGCAGCCAGGGGGGGGCGGCGAACACTGAAGCTTTCTTT.

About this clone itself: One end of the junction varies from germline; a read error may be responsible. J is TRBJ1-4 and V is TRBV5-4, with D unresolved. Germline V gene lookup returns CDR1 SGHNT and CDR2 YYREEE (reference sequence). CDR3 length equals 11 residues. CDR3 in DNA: TGTGCCAGCAGCTTGGAGGCCGCCGGGGTTTTT. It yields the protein CASSLEAAGVF.

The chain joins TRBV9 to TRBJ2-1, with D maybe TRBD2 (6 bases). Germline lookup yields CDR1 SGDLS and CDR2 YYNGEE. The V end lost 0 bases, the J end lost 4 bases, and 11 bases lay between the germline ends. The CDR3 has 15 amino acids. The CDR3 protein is CASSVGSGDYNEQFF. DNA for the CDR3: TGTGCCAGCAGCGTAGGATCGGGGGATTACAATGAGCAGTTCTTC.

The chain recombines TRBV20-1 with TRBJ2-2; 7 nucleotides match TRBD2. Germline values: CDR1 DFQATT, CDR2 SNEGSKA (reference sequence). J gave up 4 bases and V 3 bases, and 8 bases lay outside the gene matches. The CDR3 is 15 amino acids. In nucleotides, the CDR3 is TGCAGTGCTAGTTTGGGGGGACTAAGCACCGGGGAGCTGTTTTTT. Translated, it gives CSASLGGLSTGELFF.

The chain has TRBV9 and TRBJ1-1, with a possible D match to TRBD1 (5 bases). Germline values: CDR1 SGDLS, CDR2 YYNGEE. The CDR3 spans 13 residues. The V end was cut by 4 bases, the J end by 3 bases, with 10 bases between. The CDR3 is CASSQGDYTEAFF. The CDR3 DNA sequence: TGTGCCAGCAGCCAAGGGGACTACACTGAAGCTTTCTTT.

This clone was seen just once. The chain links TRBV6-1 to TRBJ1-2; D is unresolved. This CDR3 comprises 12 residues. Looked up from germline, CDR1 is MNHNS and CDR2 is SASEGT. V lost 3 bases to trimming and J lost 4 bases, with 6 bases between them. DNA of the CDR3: TGTGCCAGCAGTGACGGTTTCTATGGCTACACCTTC. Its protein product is CASSDGFYGYTF.

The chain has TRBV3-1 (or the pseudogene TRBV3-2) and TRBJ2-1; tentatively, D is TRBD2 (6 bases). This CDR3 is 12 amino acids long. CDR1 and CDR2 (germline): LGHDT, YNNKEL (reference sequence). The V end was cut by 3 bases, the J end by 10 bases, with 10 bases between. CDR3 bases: TGTGCCAGCAGCCAGCTTAGCGGCGAGCAGTTCTTC. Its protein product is CASSQLSGEQFF.

The CDR3 protein is CASRGAGGGTGELFF. The CDR3 DNA follows: TGTGCCAGCAGGGGCGCGGGAGGAGGCACCGGGGAGCTGTTTTTT. The chain carries TRBV6-5 and TRBJ2-2; 8 nucleotides line up with TRBD2. V shed 6 bases and J 4 bases; nucleotides not matched to a gene: 7. Germline values: CDR1 MNHEY, CDR2 SVGAGI. The CDR3 consists of 15 residues.

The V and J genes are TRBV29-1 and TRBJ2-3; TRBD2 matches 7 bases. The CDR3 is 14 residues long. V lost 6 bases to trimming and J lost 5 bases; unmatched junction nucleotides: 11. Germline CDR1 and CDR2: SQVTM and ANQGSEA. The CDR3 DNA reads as TGCAGCGTCCGACCCGCGGGAGTGGTAGATACGCAGTATTTT. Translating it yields CSVRPAGVVDTQYF.

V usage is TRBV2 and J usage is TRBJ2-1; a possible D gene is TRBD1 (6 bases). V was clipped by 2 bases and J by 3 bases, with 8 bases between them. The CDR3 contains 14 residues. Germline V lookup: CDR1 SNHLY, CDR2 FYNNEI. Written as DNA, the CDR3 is TGTGCCAGCAGTGAACCAGGGGACTACAATGAGCAGTTCTTC. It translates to CASSEPGDYNEQFF.

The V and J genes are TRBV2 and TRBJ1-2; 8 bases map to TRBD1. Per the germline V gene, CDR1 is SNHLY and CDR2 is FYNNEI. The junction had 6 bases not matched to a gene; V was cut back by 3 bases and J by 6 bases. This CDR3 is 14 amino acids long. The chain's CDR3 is CASSDMGQVNGYTF. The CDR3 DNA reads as TGTGCCAGCAGTGATATGGGACAGGTCAATGGCTACACCTTC.

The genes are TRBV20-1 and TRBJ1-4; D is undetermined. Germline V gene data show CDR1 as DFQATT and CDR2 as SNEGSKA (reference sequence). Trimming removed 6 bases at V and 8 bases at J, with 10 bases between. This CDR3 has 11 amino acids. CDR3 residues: CSAGVPEKLFF. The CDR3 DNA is TGCAGTGCCGGAGTCCCCGAAAAACTGTTTTTT.

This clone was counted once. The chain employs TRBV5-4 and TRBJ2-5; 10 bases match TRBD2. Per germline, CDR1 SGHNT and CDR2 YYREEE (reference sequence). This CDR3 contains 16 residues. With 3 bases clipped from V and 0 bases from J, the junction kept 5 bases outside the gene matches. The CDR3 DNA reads TGTGCCAGCAGCTCAGCGGGAGGGATTTACCAAGAGACCCAGTACTTC. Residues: CASSSAGGIYQETQYF.

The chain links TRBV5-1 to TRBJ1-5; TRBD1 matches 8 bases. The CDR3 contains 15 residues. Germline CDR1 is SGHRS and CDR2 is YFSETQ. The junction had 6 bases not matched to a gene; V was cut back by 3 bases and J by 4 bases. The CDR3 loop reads CASSYGDRPNQPQHF. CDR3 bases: TGCGCCAGCAGCTATGGGGACAGGCCAAATCAGCCCCAGCATTTT.

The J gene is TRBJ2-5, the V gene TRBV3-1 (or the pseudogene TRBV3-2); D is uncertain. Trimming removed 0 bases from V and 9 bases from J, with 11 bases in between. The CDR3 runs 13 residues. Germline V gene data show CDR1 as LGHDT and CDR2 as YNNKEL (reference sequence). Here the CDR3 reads CASSQELAGAQYF. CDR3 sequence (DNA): TGTGCCAGCAGCCAAGAGCTGGCAGGCGCCCAGTACTTC.

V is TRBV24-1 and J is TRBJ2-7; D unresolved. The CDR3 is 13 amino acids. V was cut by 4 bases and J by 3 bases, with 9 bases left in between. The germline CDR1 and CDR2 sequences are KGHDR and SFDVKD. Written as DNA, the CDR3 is TGTGCCACCAGTGACCCTACTCGCTACGAGCAGTACTTC. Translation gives CATSDPTRYEQYF.